This TCR beta chain is from a study of tumor-infiltrating lymphocytes in primary liver carcinoma. Co-extraction of RNA and DNA was performed on about 18-30 mg of unsorted bulk tissue. In the case of this clonotype: The antigen remains undetermined. A junction boundary mismatches the germline segment, possibly from a read error.

CDR3 length: 15 amino acids. Germline CDR1 SGHAT, CDR2 FQNNGV. Study-wide points: Blood fell significantly below tumors in its top-250-clone fraction (p = 0.039).

The template, roughly 550 ng total RNA, yielded TCR beta cDNA made with a constant-region primer. Slightly modified ARM-PCR served as the procedure for the TCR beta libraries. These libraries came from three rounds of nested multiplex PCR. Amplification in the first two PCR rounds was performed using TRBV1-TRBV30 forward primers and a C-beta reverse primer for around 10 cycles each. TCRdb called the multiplex PCR reads again in MiXCR, with one record for every CDR3 protein. The sample includes more than 20,000 distinct CDR3 sequences, approximately 80% of them seen just once. This sequence was found in a woman in her thirties with primary liver carcinoma and hepatitis B virus infection. The chain combines TRBV11-2 with TRBJ2-5, with a possible D match to TRBD1 (5 bases). The sequenced sample was liver tumor tissue from sampling region 2. Subset reported: tumor region T2, inferior pole. The CDR3 DNA sequence: TGTGCAAGCAGCTCTTTGACGACAGCCTCTGAGACCCAGTACTTC. As protein: CASSSLTTASETQYF.